These T cell receptor beta chains were read from a single sample in a study of molecular identifiers for immune sequencing clone quantification. From the PCR reads, TCRdb called clonotypes with MiXCR, one entry per CDR3 protein. In the table there are more than 450,000 distinct CDR3 sequences, around 21% of which are singletons. The sequenced sample was naive CD8+ T cells from blood, with Jurkat cell RNA spiked in. These receptors came from a human donor in good health. Some libraries in this study had Jurkat cell RNA spiked in. The CDR3 runs from the conserved cysteine through the conserved F or W. The D gene is left open where the match is weak. Part of the rows lack a size; the others show once, few, many or a class for expanded clones.

CDR3 protein,CDR3 DNA,J gene,clone size,D gene,V gene
CASSFGSSGLGTYNEQFF,TGTGCCAGCAGTTTCGGTTCTAGCGGGTTGGGGACCTACAATGAGCAGTTCTTC,TRBJ2-1,.,TRBD2,TRBV12-3/TRBV12-4
CASSTPGVGQPQHF,TGTGCCAGCAGCACCCCAGGGGTCGGGCAGCCCCAGCATTTT,TRBJ1-5,many,.,TRBV28
CASSKDKISGANVLTF,TGTGCCAGCAGTAAGGATAAGATTTCTGGGGCCAACGTCCTGACTTTC,TRBJ2-6,few,.,TRBV2
CASSFGLAGAIYEQYF,TGTGCCAGTAGTTTTGGACTAGCGGGGGCCATATACGAGCAGTACTTC,TRBJ2-7,.,TRBD2,TRBV19
CATSTRQGGYEQYF,TGTGCCACCAGCACCCGACAGGGGGGCTACGAGCAGTACTTC,TRBJ2-7,many,TRBD1,TRBV15
CASSSYGGENQPQHF,TGTGCCAGCAGTTCATATGGTGGCGAGAATCAGCCCCAGCATTTT,TRBJ1-5,.,.,TRBV27
CASSMGTRQGLFTDTQYF,TGTGCCAGTAGTATGGGGACTCGACAGGGACTCTTCACAGATACGCAGTATTTT,TRBJ2-3,few,.,TRBV19
CASSIGTSGNQETQYF,TGTGCCAGTAGTATTGGCACTAGCGGGAACCAAGAGACCCAGTACTTC,TRBJ2-5,.,TRBD2,TRBV19
CASSQDSRGNTGELFF,TGCGCCAGCAGCCAAGATTCCAGGGGGAACACCGGGGAGCTGTTTTTT,TRBJ2-2,many,.,TRBV4-3
CASSESVDEQYF,TGTGCCAGCAGTGAATCAGTGGACGAGCAGTACTTC,TRBJ2-7,many,.,TRBV25-1
CASSPLGVGRNTGELFF,TGTGCCAGCAGCCCACTAGGCGTGGGAAGGAACACCGGGGAGCTGTTTTTT,TRBJ2-2,many,.,TRBV14
CASSYGYRDPTNEKLFF,TGTGCCAGCAGTTACGGATACAGGGACCCAACTAATGAAAAACTGTTTTTT,TRBJ1-4,.,.,TRBV6-5
CAWSPLATEAFF,TGTGCCTGGAGTCCCCTTGCCACTGAAGCTTTCTTT,TRBJ1-1,many,.,TRBV30
CASQARTAGKGTDTQYF,TGTGCCAGCCAAGCTCGGACCGCCGGAAAAGGGACAGATACGCAGTATTTT,TRBJ2-3,few,.,TRBV6-2/TRBV6-3
CASSLGAETQYF,TGTGCCAGTAGTTTGGGGGCCGAGACCCAGTACTTC,TRBJ2-5,.,.,TRBV19
CASSAQRGYEQYF,TGTGCCAGCAGCGCCCAAAGGGGCTACGAGCAGTACTTC,TRBJ2-7,few,.,TRBV9
CASSPHSNQPQHF,TGCGCCAGCAGCCCCCATAGCAATCAGCCCCAGCATTTT,TRBJ1-5,many,.,TRBV4-1
CSVALQGNNEQFF,TGCAGCGTTGCCCTACAGGGGAACAATGAGCAGTTCTTC,TRBJ2-1,once,TRBD1,TRBV29-1
CATSDLSEQFF,TGTGCCACCAGTGATTTGAGTGAGCAGTTCTTC,TRBJ2-1,few,.,TRBV24-1
CSDETQYF,TGCAGCGACGAGACCCAGTACTTC,TRBJ2-5,many,.,TRBV29-1
CASSLGAGQPQHF,TGTGCCAGCAGTTTGGGGGCCGGTCAGCCCCAGCATTTT,TRBJ1-5,many,.,TRBV27
CAGSLDGTVYNEQFF,TGCGCCGGCAGCCTTGACGGGACAGTCTACAATGAGCAGTTCTTC,TRBJ2-1,few,TRBD1,TRBV4-1
CARSFTQGVNYGYTF,TGTGCCCGCAGCTTCACACAGGGAGTTAACTATGGCTACACCTTC,TRBJ1-2,.,.,TRBV7-9
CASSYPTSGGTITDTQYF,TGTGCCAGCAGTTACCCGACTAGCGGGGGGACCATCACAGATACGCAGTATTTT,TRBJ2-3,.,TRBD2,TRBV6-2/TRBV6-3
CASSLDGNSPLHF,TGTGCCAGCAGTTTGGACGGTAATTCACCCCTCCACTTT,TRBJ1-6,.,.,TRBV27
CASSETGTNEKLFF,TGTGCCAGCAGTGAGACAGGGACTAATGAAAAACTGTTTTTT,TRBJ1-4,many,TRBD1,TRBV2
CSADEGLSYEQYF,TGCAGTGCCGACGAGGGGCTAAGCTACGAGCAGTACTTC,TRBJ2-7,many,.,TRBV20-1
CASSQELTGGRRNGYTF,TGCGCCAGCAGCCAAGAGTTGACAGGGGGCCGGAGAAATGGCTACACCTTC,TRBJ1-2,.,TRBD1,TRBV4-1
CASSPSSGLTYEQYF,TGTGCCAGCAGCCCGAGTAGCGGACTCACCTACGAGCAGTACTTC,TRBJ2-7,few,.,TRBV3-1
CASRQTGGGETQYF,TGTGCCAGCAGACAAACAGGGGGCGGGGAGACCCAGTACTTC,TRBJ2-5,few,TRBD1,TRBV28
CASSLRTGGDTQYF,TGTGCCAGCAGTCTCAGGACAGGGGGCGATACGCAGTATTTT,TRBJ2-3,few,TRBD1,TRBV27
CASSIVGQGAYEQYF,TGTGCCAGTAGTATAGTGGGACAGGGGGCCTACGAGCAGTACTTC,TRBJ2-7,.,TRBD1,TRBV19
CASGTPSSYNEQFF,TGTGCCAGCGGGACTCCGAGCTCCTACAATGAGCAGTTCTTC,TRBJ2-1,many,.,TRBV7-2
CASSPDLGAGNTIYF,TGCGCCAGCAGCCCAGACCTGGGAGCTGGAAACACCATATATTTT,TRBJ1-3,few,.,TRBV4-3
CASSFNRAPDNEQFF,TGCGCCAGCAGTTTTAACAGGGCACCGGACAATGAGCAGTTCTTC,TRBJ2-1,.,.,TRBV4-1
CASSKNPRGSEAFF,TGTGCCAGCAGCAAAAATCCCCGGGGGTCTGAAGCTTTCTTT,TRBJ1-1,many,.,TRBV14
CASSDYFMRGGRTDTQYF,TGTGCCAGCAGTGACTACTTCATGCGGGGGGGCAGGACAGATACGCAGTATTTT,TRBJ2-3,.,TRBD2,TRBV6-1
CASSQAAGGAYEQYF,TGCGCCAGCAGCCAAGCGGCGGGAGGCGCCTACGAGCAGTACTTC,TRBJ2-7,.,TRBD2,TRBV4-3
CSARPYLRTSTYEQYF,TGCAGTGCTAGACCCTACCTTCGGACTTCGACCTACGAGCAGTACTTC,TRBJ2-7,few,.,TRBV20-1
CASSRNPGSTNEKLFF,TGTGCCAGCAGCCGGAATCCAGGGTCGACTAATGAAAAACTGTTTTTT,TRBJ1-4,many,.,TRBV7-9
CASSLIRLAGGEQFF,TGTGCCAGCAGCTTAATCAGACTAGCGGGAGGTGAGCAGTTCTTC,TRBJ2-1,few,TRBD2,TRBV11-2
CAISESSYNEQFF,TGTGCCATCAGTGAGAGCTCCTACAATGAGCAGTTCTTC,TRBJ2-1,few,.,TRBV10-3
CASSQDQGLAPATQYF,TGTGCCAGCAGCCAAGATCAGGGACTAGCGCCAGCGACCCAGTACTTC,TRBJ2-5,.,TRBD2,TRBV3-1
CASSLGLATDTQYF,TGTGCCAGCAGCTTAGGGCTAGCGACAGATACGCAGTATTTT,TRBJ2-3,many,.,TRBV7-8